This T cell receptor beta chain comes out of a study of Graves' ophthalmopathy and Graves' hyperthyroidism. As the template, RNA transcripts were used to amplify TCR beta CDR3 regions. An initial RT-PCR round employing HTBI primers preceded a second-round multiplex PCR. MiXCR, applied by TCRdb to the multiplex PCR reads, yields one record per CDR3 protein. In the table there are fewer than 600,000 distinct CDR3 sequences, around an eighth of which are singletons. Trimming pared 0 bases from V and 4 bases from J, leaving 8 bases between. The CDR3 extends over 13 amino acids. Germline V CDR1 and CDR2: SGHRS, YFSETQ. This clonotype came up many times.

The TCR comes from a woman in her twenties or thirties with Graves' ophthalmopathy. The specimen was blood. The V call is TRBV5-1, the J call TRBJ2-7; D unresolved. As DNA, the CDR3 is TGCGCCAGCAGCTTGGAAAGTCGTTACGAGCAGTACTTC. Translation: CASSLESRYEQYF.